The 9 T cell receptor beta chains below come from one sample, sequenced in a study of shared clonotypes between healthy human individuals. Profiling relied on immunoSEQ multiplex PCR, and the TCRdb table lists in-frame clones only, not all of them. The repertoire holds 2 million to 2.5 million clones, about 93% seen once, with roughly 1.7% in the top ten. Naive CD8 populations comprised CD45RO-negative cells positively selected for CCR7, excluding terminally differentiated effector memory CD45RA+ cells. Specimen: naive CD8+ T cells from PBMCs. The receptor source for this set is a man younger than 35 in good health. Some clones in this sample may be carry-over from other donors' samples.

The CDR3 protein is CASSVFLSETGDEKLFF. The CDR3 coding sequence is TGTGCCAGCAGCGTATTCCTCTCAGAGACAGGGGACGAAAAACTGTTTTTT. This chain connects TRBV9 to TRBJ1-4; 8 nucleotides match TRBD1. The junction had 13 bases not matched to a gene; V was cut back by 1 base and J by 8 bases. CDR1 is SGDLS, CDR2 YYNGEE, per germline. The CDR3 is 17 amino acids.

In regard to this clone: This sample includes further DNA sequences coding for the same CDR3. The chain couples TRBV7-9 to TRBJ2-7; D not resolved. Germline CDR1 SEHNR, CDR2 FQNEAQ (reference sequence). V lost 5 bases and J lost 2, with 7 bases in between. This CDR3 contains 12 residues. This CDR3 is CASSLAAYEQYF. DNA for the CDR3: TGTGCCAGCAGCCTCGCTGCCTACGAGCAGTACTTC.

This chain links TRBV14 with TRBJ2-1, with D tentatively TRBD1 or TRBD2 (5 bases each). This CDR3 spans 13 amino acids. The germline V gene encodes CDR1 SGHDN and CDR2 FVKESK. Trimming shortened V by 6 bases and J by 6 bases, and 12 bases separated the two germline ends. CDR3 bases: TGTGCCAGCAGTCTGGGACGGGGCAATGAGCAGTTCTTC. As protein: CASSLGRGNEQFF.

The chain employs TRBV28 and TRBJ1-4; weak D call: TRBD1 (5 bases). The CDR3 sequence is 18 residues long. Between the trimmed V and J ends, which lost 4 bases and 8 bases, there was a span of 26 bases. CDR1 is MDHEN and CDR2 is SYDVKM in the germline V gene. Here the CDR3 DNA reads TGTGCCAGCAGTTCACGGGACTCTAGTTGGGGCGTTGGCGAAAAACTGTTTTTT. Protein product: CASSSRDSSWGVGEKLFF.

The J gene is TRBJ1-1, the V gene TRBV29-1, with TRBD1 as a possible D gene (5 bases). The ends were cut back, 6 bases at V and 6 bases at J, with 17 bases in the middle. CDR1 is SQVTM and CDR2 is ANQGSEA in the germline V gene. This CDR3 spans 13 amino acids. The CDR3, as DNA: TGCAGCGTGGCTAAGCCTAGGGACGCTGAAGCTTTCTTT. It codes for CSVAKPRDAEAFF.

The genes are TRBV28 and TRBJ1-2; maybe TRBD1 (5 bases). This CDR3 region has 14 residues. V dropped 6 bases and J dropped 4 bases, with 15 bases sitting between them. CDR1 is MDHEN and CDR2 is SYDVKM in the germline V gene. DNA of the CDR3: TGTGCCAGCAGATCCTTAACAGGTTCCTATGGCTACACCTTC. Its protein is CASRSLTGSYGYTF.

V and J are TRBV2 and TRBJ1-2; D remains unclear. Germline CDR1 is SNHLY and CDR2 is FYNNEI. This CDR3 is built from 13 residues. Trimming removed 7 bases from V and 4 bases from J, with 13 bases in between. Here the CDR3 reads CASTEARSYGYTF. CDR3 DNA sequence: TGTGCCAGCACCGAAGCCCGAAGCTATGGCTACACCTTC.

The CDR3 region has the DNA TGTGCCAGCAGCCCCCTGGCAGCGAATGAAAAACTGTTTTTT. Its protein is CASSPLAANEKLFF. The chain couples TRBV6-6 to TRBJ1-4; D gene uncertain. Germline CDR1 MNHNY, CDR2 SVGAGI (reference sequence). Trimming took 6 bases from V and 5 from J, leaving 13 bases between them. This CDR3 is built from 14 residues.

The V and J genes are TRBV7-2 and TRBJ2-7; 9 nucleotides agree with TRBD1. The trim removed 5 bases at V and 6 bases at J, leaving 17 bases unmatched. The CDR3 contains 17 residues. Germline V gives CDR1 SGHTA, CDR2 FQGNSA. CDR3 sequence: CASSPQNSGQGLSEQYF. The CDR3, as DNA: TGTGCCAGCAGCCCGCAAAATAGTGGACAGGGGTTATCCGAGCAGTACTTC.